This T cell receptor beta chain was observed in a study of OX40 agonist ivuxolimab in advanced cancers. Regarding the study as a whole: Nonresponders included some who also had low normalized T-cell clonal expansion.

Losses at the gene ends were 4 bases for V and 7 bases for J; bases not matched to a gene: 25. There are 21 residues in the CDR3. The germline V gene has CDR1 MGHRA and CDR2 YSYEKL. Only in-frame clones appear in the TCRdb table, and some are missing; sequencing was by immunoSEQ multiplex PCR. The table has tens of thousands of clones, roughly 80% seen once. On this clone itself: The antigen is undetermined.

The specimen comprised CD4+ or CD8+ T cells sorted from blood, sampled in a trial of the OX40 agonist ivuxolimab. This receptor was obtained from an adult with an advanced solid tumor such as melanoma, head and neck, liver or kidney cancer. The chain links TRBV4-1 to TRBJ2-1, with TRBD2 matching 10 bases. Written as DNA, the CDR3 is TGCGCCAGCAGCCGCACCCCTAGCGGGAGAGACTGGCGGATAGGAAAAAATGAGCAGTTCTTC. Protein sequence: CASSRTPSGRDWRIGKNEQFF.